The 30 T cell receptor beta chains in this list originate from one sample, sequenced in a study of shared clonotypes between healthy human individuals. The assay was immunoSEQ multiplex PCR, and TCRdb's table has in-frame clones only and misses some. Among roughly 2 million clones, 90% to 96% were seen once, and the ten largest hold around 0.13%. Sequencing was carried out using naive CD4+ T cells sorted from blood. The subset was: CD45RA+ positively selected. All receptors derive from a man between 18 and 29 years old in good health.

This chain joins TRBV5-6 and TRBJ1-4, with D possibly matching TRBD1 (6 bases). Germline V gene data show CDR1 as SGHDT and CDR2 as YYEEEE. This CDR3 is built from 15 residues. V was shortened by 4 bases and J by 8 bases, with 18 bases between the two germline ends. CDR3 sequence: CASSPRQAQREKLFF. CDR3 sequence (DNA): TGTGCCAGCAGCCCACGACAGGCTCAACGGGAAAAACTGTTTTTT.

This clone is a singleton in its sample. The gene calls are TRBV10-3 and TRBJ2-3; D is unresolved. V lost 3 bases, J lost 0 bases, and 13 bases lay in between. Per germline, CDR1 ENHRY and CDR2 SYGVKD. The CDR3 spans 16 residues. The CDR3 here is CAISDPVQSSTDTQYF. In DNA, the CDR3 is TGTGCCATCAGTGACCCTGTGCAATCTAGCACAGATACGCAGTATTTT.

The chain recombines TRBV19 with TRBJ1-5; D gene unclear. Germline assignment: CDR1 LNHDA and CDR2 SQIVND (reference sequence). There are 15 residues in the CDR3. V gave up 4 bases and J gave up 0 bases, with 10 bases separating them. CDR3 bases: TGTGCCAGTAGTAGCATCCGGGGTAGCAATCAGCCCCAGCATTTT. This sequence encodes CASSSIRGSNQPQHF.

CDR3 coding DNA: TGTGCCAGCCCCAAGGGACAGGGGTTCACCGGGGAGCTGTTTTTT. Translating it yields CASPKGQGFTGELFF. The V call is TRBV21-1, the J call TRBJ2-2; the table's D call, TRBD1, was not checked against the DNA. TRBV21-1 is a pseudogene. The CDR3 length is 15 residues.

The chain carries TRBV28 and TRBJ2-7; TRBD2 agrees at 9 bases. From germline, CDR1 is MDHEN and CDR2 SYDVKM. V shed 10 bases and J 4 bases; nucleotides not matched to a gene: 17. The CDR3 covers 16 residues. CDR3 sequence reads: CATEVASGNGGYEQYF. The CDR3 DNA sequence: TGTGCCACCGAGGTGGCTAGCGGGAATGGAGGATACGAGCAGTACTTC. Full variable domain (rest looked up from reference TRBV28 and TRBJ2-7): DVKVTQSSRYLVKRTGEKVFLECVQDMDHENMFWYRQDPGLGLRLIYFSYDVKMKEKGDIPEGYSVSREKKERFSLILESASTNQTSMYLCATEVASGNGGYEQYFGPGTRLTVT.

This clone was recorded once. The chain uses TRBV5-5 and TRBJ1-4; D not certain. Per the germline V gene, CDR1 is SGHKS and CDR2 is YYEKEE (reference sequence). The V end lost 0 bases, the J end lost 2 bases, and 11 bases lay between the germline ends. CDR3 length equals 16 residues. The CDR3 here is CASSLGERSTNEKLFF. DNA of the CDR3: TGTGCCAGCAGCTTGGGGGAGAGGTCTACTAATGAAAAACTGTTTTTT.

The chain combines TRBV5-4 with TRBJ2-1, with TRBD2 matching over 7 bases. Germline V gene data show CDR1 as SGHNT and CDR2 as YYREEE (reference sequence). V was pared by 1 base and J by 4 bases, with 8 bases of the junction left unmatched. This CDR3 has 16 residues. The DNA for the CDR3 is TGTGCCAGCAGCTTGCGGAGCGGGACTATGTACAATGAGCAGTTCTTC. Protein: CASSLRSGTMYNEQFF.

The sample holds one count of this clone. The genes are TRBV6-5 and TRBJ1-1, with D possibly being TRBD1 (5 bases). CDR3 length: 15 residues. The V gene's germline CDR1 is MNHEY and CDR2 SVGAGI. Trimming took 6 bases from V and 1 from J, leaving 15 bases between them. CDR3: CASRSPGEKNTEAFF. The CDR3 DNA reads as TGTGCCAGCAGGTCCCCGGGGGAAAAGAACACTGAAGCTTTCTTT.

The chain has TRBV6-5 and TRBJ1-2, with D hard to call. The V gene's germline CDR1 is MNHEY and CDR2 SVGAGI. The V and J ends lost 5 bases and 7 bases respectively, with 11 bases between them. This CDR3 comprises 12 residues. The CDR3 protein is CASSNDFFGYTF. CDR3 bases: TGTGCCAGCAGTAACGACTTCTTTGGCTACACCTTC.

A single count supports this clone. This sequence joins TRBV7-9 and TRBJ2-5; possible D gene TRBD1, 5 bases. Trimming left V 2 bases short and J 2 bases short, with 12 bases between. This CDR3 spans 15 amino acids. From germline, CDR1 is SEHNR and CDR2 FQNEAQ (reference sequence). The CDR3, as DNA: TGTGCCAGCAGCTTACTTTCAGGGAAACAAGAGACCCAGTACTTC. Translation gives CASSLLSGKQETQYF.

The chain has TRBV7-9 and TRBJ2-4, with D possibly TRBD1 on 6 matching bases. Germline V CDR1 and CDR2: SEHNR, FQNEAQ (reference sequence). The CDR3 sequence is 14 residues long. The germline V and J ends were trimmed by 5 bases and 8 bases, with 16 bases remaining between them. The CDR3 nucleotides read TGTGCCAGCAGCGGGGACATCATGAGGGACATTCAGTACTTC. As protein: CASSGDIMRDIQYF. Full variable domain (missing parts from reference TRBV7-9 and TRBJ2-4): DTGVSQNPRHKITKRGQNVTFRCDPISEHNRLYWYRQTLGQGPEFLTYFQNEAQLEKSRLLSDRFSAERPKGSFSTLEIQRTEQGDSAMYLCASSGDIMRDIQYFGAGTRLSVL.

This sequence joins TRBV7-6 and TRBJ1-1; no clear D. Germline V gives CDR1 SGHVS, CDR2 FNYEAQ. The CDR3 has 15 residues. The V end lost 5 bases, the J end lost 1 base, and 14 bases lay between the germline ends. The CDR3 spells CASSLLTRENTEAFF. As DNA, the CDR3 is TGTGCCAGCAGCCTACTAACGAGGGAGAACACTGAAGCTTTCTTT.

Written as DNA, the CDR3 is TGTGCCAGCAGTTTAGCGGTCGCAAATGAGCAGTTCTTC. It is translated as CASSLAVANEQFF. V is TRBV28 and J is TRBJ2-1; no clear D gene. The CDR3 runs 13 residues. The V gene lost 2 bases and the J gene lost 7 bases, with 9 bases spanning the gap. Per the germline V gene, CDR1 is MDHEN and CDR2 is SYDVKM.

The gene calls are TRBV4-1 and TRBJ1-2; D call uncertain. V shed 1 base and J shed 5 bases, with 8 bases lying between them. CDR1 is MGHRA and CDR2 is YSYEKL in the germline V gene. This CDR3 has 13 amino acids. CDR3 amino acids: CASSQAGRYGYTF. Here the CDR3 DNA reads TGCGCCAGCAGCCAAGCCGGGAGATATGGCTACACCTTC.

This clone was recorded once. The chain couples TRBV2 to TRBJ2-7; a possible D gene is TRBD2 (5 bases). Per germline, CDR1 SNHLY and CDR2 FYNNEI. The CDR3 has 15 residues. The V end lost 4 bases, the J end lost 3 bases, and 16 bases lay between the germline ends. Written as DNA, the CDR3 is TGTGCCAGCAGTGTGAGGGTTCTCGCGTTCTACGAGCAGTACTTC. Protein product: CASSVRVLAFYEQYF.

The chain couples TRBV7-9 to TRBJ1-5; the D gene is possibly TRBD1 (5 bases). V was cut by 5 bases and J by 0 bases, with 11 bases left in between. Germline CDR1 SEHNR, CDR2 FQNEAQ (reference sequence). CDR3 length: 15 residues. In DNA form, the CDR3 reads TGTGCCAGCAGCCGGGGACCGAGTAGCAATCAGCCCCAGCATTTT. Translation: CASSRGPSSNQPQHF.

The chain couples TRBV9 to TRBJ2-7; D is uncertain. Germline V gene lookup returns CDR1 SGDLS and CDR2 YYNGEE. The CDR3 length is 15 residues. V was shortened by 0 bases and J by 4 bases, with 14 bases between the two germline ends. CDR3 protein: CASSVDGERRYEQYF. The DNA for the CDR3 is TGTGCCAGCAGCGTAGATGGGGAACGCAGGTACGAGCAGTACTTC.

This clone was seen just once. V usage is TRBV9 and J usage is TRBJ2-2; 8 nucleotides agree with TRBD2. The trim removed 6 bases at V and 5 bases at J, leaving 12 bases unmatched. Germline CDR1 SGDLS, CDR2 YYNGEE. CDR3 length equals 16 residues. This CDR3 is CASTPWSGSGTGELFF. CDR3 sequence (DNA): TGTGCCAGCACCCCCTGGAGCGGGAGTGGAACCGGGGAGCTGTTTTTT.

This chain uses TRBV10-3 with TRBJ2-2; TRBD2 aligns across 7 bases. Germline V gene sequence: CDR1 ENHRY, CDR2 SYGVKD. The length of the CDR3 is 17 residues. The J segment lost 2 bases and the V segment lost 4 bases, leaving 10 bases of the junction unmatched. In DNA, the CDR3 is TGTGCCATCAGTGGGCCCCGGGCTAGCGGTAACACCGGGGAGCTGTTTTTT. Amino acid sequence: CAISGPRASGNTGELFF.

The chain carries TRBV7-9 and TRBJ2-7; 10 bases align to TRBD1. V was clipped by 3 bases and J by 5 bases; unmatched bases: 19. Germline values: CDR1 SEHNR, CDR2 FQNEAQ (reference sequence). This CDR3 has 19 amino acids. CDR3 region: CASSFRLGTGAAPAHEQYF. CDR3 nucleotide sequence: TGTGCCAGCAGCTTTAGATTAGGGACAGGGGCCGCCCCGGCTCACGAGCAGTACTTC.

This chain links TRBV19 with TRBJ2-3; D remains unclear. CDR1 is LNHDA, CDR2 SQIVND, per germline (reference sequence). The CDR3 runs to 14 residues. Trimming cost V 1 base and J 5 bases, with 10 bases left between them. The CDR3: CASSIGHGGDTQYF. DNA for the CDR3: TGTGCCAGTAGTATAGGCCACGGTGGAGATACGCAGTATTTT.

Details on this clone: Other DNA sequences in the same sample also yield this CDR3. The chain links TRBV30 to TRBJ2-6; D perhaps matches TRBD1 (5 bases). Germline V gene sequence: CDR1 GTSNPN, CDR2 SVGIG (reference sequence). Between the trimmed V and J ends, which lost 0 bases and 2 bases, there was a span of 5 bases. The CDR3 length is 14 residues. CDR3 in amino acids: CAWSVGAGANVLTF. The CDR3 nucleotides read TGTGCCTGGAGTGTAGGGGCTGGGGCCAACGTCCTGACTTTC.

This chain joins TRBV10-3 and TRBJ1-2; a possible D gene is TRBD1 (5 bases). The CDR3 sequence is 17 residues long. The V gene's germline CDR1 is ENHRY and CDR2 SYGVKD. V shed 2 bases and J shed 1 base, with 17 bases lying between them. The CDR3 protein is CAISEGQDRPFNYGYTF. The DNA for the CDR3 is TGTGCCATCAGTGAGGGACAAGACCGACCTTTTAACTATGGCTACACCTTC.

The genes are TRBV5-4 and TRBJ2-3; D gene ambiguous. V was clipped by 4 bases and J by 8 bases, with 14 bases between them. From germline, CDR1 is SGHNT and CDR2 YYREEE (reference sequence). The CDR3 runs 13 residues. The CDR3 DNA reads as TGTGCCAGCAGCCCGGAGTACCATGGTACGCAGTATTTT. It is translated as CASSPEYHGTQYF.

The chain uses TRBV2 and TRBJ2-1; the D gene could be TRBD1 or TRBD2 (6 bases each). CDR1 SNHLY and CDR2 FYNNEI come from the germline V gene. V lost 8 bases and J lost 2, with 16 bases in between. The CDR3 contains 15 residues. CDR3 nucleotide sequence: TGTGCCAGCGCCCAGGACGGGGGCGCCTACAATGAGCAGTTCTTC. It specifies CASAQDGGAYNEQFF.

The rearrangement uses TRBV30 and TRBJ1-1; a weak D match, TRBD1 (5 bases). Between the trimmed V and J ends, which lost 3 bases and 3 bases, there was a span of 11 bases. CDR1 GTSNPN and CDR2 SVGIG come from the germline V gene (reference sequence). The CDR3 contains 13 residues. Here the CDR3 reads CAWRTRGDTEAFF. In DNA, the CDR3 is TGTGCCTGGAGGACACGGGGGGACACTGAAGCTTTCTTT. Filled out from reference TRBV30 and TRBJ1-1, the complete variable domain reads SQTIHQWPATLVQPVGSPLSLECTVEGTSNPNLYWYRQAAGRGLQLLFYSVGIGQISSEVPQNLSASRPQDRQFILSSKKLLLSDSGFYLCAWRTRGDTEAFFGQGTRLTVV.

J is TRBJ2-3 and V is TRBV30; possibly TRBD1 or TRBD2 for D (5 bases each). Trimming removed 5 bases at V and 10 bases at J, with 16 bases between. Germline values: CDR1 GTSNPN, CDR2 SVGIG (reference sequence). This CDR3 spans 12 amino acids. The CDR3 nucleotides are TGTGCCTGGGGACTCAGGGTCCCTGCGCAGTATTTT. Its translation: CAWGLRVPAQYF.

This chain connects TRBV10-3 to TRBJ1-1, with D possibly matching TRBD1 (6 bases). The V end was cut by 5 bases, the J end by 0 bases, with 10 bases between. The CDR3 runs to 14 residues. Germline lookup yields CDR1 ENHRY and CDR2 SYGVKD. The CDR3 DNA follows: TGTGCCATCAGTTCAGGGGACATGAACACTGAAGCTTTCTTT. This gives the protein CAISSGDMNTEAFF.

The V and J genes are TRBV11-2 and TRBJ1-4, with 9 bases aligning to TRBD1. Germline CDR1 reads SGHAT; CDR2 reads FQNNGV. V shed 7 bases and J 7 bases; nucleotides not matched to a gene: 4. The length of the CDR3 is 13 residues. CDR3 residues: CASTGQGFEKLFF. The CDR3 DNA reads TGTGCCAGCACAGGACAGGGGTTTGAAAAACTGTTTTTT.

The CDR3, as DNA: TGTGCCAGCCGTGGCGGGGGGGCCTACGAGCAGTACTTC. Protein sequence: CASRGGGAYEQYF. This chain connects TRBV6-1 to TRBJ2-7; 9 nucleotides agree with TRBD2. The germline V gene encodes CDR1 MNHNS and CDR2 SASEGT. Losses at the gene ends were 8 bases for V and 2 bases for J; bases not matched to a gene: 4. This CDR3 contains 13 residues.